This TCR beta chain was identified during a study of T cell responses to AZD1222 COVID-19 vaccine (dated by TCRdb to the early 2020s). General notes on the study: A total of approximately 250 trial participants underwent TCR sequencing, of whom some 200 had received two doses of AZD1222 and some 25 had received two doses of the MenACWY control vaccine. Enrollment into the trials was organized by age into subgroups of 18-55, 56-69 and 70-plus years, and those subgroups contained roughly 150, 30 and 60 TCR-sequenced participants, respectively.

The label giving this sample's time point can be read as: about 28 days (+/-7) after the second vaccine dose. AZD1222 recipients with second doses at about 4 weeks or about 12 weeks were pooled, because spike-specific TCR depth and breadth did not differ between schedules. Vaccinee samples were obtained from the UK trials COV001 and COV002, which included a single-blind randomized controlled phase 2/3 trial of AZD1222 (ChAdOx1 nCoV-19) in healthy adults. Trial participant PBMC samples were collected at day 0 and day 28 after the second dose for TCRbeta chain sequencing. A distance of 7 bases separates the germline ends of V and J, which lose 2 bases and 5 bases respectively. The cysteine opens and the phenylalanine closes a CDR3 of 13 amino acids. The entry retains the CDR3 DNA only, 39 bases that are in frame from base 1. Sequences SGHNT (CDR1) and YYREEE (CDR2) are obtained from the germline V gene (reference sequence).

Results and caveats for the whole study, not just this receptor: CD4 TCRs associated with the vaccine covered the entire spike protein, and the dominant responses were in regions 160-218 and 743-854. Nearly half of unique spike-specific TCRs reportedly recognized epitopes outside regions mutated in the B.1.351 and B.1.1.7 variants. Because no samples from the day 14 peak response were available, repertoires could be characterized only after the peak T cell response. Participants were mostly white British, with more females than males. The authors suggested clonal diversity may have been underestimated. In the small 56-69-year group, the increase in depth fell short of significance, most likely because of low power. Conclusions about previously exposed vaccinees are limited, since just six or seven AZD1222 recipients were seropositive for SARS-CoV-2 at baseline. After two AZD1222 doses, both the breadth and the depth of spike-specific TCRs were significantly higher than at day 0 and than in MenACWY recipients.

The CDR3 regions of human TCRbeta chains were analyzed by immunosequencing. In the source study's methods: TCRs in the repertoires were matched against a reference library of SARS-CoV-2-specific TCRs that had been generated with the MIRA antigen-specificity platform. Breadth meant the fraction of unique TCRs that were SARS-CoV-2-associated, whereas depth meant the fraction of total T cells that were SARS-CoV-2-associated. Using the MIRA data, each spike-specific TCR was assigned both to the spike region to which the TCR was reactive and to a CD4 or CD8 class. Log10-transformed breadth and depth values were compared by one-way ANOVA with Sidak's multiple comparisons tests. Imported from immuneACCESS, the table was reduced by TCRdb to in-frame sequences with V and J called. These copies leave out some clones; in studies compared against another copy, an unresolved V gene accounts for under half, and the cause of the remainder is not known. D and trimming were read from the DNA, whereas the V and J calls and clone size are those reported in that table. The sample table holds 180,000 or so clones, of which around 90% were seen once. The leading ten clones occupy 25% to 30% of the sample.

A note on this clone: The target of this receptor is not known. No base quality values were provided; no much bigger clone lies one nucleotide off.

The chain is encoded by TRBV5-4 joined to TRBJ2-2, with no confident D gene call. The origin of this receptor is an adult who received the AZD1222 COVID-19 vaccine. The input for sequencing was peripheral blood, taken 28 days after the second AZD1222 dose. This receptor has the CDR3 CASSFWGTGELFF. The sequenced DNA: TGTGCCAGCAGCTTTTGGGGAACCGGGGAGCTGTTTTTT.